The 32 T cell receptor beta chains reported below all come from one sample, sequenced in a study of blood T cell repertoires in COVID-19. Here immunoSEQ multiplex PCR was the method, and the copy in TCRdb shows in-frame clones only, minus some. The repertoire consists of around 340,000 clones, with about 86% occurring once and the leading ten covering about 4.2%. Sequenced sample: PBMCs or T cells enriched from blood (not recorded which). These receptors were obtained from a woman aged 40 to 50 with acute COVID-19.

The CDR3 nucleotides read TGTGCCAGCTCGGCCTTGGGGCTTGACTATGGCTACACCTTC. This codes for CASSALGLDYGYTF. V gene TRBV18 combines with J gene TRBJ1-2; a possible D gene is TRBD1 (5 bases). Germline V gene sequence: CDR1 KGHSH, CDR2 LQKENI. Deletions cut 6 bases from V and 3 bases from J, with 14 bases between. The CDR3 length is 14 residues.

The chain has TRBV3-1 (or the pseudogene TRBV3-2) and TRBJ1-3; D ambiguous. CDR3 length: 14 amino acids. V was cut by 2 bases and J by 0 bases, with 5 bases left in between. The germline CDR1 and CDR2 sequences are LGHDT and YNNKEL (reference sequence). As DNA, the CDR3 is TGTGCCAGCAGCCAAAGCCTCTCTGGAAACACCATATATTTT. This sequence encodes CASSQSLSGNTIYF.

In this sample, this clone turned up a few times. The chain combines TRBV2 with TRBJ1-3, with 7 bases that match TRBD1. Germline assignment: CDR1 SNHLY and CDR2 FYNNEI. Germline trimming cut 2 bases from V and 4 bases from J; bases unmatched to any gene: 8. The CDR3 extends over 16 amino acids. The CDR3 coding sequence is TGTGCCAGCAGTGAACATACAGGGGCGAAAGGAAACACCATATATTTT. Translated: CASSEHTGAKGNTIYF.

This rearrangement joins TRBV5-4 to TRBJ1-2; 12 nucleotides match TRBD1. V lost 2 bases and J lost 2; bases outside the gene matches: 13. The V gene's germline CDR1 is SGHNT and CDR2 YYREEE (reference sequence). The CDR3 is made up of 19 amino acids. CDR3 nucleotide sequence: TGTGCCAGCAGCTTTTCTCAGGGACAGGGGGCTGACATAAACTATGGCTACACCTTC. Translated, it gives CASSFSQGQGADINYGYTF.

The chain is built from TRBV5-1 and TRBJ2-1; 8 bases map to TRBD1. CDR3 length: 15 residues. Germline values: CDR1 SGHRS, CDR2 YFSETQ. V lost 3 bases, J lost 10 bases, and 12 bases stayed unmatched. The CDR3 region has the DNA TGCGCCAGCAGCTCGGAACCCTGGACAGGGAAAGAGCAGTTCTTC. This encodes CASSSEPWTGKEQFF.

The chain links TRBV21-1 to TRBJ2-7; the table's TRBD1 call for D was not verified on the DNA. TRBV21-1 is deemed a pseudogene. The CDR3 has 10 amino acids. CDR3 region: CASSKGDIRF. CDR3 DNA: TGTGCCAGCAGCAAAGGGGACATCCGCTTC.

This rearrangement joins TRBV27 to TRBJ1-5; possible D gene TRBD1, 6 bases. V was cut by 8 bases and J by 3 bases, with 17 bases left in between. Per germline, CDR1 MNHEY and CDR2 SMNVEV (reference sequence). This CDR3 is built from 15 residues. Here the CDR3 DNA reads TGTGCCAGCGGATCCCCCGGACAGTCCAATCAGCCCCAGCATTTT. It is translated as CASGSPGQSNQPQHF.

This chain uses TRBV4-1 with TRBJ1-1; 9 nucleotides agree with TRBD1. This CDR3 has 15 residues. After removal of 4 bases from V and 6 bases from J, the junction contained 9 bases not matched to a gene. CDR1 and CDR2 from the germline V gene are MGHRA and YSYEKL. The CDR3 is CASSPLNRGLPEAFF. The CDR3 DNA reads TGCGCCAGCAGCCCCCTCAACAGGGGGCTACCTGAAGCTTTCTTT.

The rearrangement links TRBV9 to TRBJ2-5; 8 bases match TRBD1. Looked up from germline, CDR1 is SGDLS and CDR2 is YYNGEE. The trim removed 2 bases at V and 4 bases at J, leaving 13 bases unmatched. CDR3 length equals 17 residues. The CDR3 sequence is CASSVGASGTGIETQYF. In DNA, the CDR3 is TGTGCCAGCAGCGTGGGAGCCTCCGGGACAGGAATAGAGACCCAGTACTTC.

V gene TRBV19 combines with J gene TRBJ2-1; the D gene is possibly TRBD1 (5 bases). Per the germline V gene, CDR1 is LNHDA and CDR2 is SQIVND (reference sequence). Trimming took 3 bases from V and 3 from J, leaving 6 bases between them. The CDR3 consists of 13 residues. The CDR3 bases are TGTGCCAGTAGTATGCAGGGCTACAATGAGCAGTTCTTC. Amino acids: CASSMQGYNEQFF.

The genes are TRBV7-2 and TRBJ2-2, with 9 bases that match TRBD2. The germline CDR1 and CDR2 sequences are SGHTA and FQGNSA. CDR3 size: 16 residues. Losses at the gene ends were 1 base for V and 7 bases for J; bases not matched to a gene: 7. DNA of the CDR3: TGTGCCAGCAGCTTAGAGGGACTAGCTGGCGTCGGGGAGCTGTTTTTT. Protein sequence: CASSLEGLAGVGELFF.

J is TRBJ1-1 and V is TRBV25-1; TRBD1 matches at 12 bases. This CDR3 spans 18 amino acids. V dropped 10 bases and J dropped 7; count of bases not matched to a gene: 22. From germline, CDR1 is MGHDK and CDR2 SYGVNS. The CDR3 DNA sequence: TGTGCCACCAAGGGGAACACGGGACAGGGGGCTTCTTGGAGTGAAGCTTTCTTT. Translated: CATKGNTGQGASWSEAFF.

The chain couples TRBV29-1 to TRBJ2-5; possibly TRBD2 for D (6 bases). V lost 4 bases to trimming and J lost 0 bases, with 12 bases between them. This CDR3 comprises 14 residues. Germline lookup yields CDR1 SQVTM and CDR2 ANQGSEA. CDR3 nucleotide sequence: TGCAGCGTTGGACGTTGGGGGGACCAAGAGACCCAGTACTTC. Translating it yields CSVGRWGDQETQYF.

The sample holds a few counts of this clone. CDR3 bases: TGTGCCAGTAGCCTATCCCCGGGACAGGGTGGCGAAAAACTGTTTTTT. It codes for CASSLSPGQGGEKLFF. V usage is TRBV19 and J usage is TRBJ1-4, with TRBD1 matching over 9 bases. Germline V CDR1 and CDR2: LNHDA, SQIVND (reference sequence). The V gene end was trimmed by 6 bases and the J gene end by 8 bases; junction bases not matched to a gene: 13. This CDR3 is built from 16 residues.

CDR3 coding DNA: TGCGCCAGCAGCCAAGATGGCGGGAAAGAGACCCAGTACTTC. Amino acid sequence: CASSQDGGKETQYF. The gene calls are TRBV4-1 and TRBJ2-5, with D possibly matching TRBD2 (6 bases). The germline CDR1 and CDR2 sequences are MGHRA and YSYEKL. The CDR3 loop spans 14 amino acids. V lost 0 bases to trimming and J lost 3 bases, with 8 bases between them.

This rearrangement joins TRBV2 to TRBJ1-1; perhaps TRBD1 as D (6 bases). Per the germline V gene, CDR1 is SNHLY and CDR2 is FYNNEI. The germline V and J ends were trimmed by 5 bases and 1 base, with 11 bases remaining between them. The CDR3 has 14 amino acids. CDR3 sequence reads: CASSPPRGNTEAFF. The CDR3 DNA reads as TGTGCCAGCAGTCCTCCCAGGGGGAACACTGAAGCTTTCTTT.

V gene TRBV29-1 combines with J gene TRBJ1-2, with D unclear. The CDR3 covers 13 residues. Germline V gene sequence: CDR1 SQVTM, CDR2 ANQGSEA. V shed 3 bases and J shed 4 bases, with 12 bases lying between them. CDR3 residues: CSVDRDGVYGYTF. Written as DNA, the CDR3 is TGCAGCGTTGACCGCGACGGGGTCTATGGCTACACCTTC.

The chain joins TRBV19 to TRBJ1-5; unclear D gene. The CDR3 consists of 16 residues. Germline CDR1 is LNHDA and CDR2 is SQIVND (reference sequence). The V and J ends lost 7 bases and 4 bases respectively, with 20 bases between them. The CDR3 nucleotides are TGTGCCAGTACCAAAGAGGGTTCCGGCCGTAATCAGCCCCAGCATTTT. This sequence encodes CASTKEGSGRNQPQHF.

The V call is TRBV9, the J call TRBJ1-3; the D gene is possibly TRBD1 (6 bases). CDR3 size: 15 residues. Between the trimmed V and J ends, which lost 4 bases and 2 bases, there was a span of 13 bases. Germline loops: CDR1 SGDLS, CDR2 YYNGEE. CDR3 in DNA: TGTGCCAGCAGCAACAGGGAGTTGGCTGGAAACACCATATATTTT. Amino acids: CASSNRELAGNTIYF.

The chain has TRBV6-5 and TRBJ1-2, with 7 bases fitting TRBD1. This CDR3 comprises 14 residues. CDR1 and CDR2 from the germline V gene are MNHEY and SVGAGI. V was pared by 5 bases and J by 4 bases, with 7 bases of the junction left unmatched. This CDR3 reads CASSTTTGSYGYTF. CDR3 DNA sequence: TGTGCCAGCAGTACAACGACAGGGAGCTATGGCTACACCTTC.

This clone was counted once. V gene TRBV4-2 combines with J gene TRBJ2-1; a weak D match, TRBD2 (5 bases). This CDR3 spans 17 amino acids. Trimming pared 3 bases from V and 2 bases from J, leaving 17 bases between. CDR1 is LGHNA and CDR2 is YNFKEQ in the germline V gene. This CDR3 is CASSQDLTKAAYNEQFF. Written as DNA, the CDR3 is TGTGCCAGCAGCCAGGATCTGACGAAAGCGGCCTACAATGAGCAGTTCTTC.

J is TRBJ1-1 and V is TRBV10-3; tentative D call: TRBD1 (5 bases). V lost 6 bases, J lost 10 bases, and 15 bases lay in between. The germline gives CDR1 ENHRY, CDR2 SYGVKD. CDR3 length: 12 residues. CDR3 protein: CAISAGETGAFF. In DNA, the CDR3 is TGTGCCATCAGCGCGGGGGAAACGGGAGCTTTCTTT.

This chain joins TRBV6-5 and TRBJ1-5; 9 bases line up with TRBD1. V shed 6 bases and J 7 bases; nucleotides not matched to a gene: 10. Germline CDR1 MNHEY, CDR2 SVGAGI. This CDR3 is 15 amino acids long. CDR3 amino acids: CASRPTGGNGQPQHF. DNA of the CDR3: TGTGCCAGCAGGCCTACAGGGGGCAATGGACAGCCCCAGCATTTT.

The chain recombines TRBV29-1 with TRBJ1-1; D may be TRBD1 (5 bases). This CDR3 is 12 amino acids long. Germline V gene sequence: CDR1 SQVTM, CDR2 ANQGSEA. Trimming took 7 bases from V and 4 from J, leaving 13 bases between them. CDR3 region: CSGLVGGTEAFF. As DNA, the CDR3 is TGCAGCGGACTCGTGGGGGGCACTGAAGCTTTCTTT.

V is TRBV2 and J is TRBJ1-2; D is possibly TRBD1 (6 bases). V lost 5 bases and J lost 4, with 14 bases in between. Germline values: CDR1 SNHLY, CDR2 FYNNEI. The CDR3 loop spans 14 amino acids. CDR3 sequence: CASSYIGQTYGYTF. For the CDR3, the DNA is TGTGCCAGCAGTTACATTGGACAGACCTATGGCTACACCTTC.

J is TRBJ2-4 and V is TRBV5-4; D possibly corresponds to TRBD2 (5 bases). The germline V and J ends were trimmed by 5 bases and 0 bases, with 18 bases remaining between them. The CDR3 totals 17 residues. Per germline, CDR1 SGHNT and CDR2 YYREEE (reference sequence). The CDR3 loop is CASSTMEWEIAKNIQYF. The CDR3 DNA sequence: TGTGCCAGCAGTACGATGGAATGGGAGATAGCCAAAAACATTCAGTACTTC.

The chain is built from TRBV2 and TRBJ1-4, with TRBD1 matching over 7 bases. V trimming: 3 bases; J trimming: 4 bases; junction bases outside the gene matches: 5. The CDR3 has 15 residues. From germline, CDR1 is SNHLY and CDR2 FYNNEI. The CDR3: CASSDPGTDNEKLFF. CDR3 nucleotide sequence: TGTGCCAGCAGTGACCCCGGGACAGATAATGAAAAACTGTTTTTT. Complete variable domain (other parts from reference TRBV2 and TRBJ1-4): EPEVTQTPSHQVTQMGQEVILRCVPISNHLYFYWYRQILGQKVEFLVSFYNNEISEKSEIFDDQFSVERPDGSNFTLKIRSTKLEDSAMYFCASSDPGTDNEKLFFGSGTQLSVL.

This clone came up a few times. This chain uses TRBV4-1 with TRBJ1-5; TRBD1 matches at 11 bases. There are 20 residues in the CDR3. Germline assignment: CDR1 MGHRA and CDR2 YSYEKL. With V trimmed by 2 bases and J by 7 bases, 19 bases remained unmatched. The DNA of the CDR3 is TGCGCCAGCAGCCAAAGCGCCCCGAGGACAGGGGGCCTGGTCTTGCAGCCCCAGCATTTT. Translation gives CASSQSAPRTGGLVLQPQHF.

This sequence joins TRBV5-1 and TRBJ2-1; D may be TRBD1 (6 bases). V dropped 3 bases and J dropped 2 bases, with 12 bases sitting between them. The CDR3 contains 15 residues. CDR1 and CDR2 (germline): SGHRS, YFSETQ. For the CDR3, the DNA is TGCGCCAGCAGCTCCTGGACAGCTACCTACAATGAGCAGTTCTTC. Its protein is CASSSWTATYNEQFF.

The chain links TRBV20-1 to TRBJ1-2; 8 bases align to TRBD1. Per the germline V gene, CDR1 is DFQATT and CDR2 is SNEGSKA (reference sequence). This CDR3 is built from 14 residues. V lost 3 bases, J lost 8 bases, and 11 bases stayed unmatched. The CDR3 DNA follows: TGCAGTGCTAGTGGACAGGGCACGTTTATCGGCTACACCTTC. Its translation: CSASGQGTFIGYTF.

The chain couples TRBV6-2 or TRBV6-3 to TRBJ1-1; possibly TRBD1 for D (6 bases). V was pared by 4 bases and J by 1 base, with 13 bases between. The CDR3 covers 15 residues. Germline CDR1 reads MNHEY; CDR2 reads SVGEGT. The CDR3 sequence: CASSSLGTPNTEAFF. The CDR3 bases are TGTGCCAGCAGTTCCCTCGGGACACCGAACACTGAAGCTTTCTTT.

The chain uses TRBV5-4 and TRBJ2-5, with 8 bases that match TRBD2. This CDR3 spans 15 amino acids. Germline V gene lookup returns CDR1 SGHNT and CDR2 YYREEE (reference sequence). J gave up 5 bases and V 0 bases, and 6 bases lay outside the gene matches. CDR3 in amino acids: CASSLESGRSETQYF. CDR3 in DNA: TGTGCCAGCAGCTTGGAAAGCGGGAGATCGGAGACCCAGTACTTC. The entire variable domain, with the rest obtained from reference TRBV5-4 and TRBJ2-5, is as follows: ETGVTQSPTHLIKTRGQQVTLRCSSQSGHNTVSWYQQALGQGPQFIFQYYREEENGRGNFPPRFSGLQFPNYSSELNVNALELDDSALYLCASSLESGRSETQYFGPGTRLLVL.